This entry describes one T cell receptor (beta chain). What it recognizes is unknown. Rectal tissue came from one to two pinch biopsies taken at colonoscopy. This sample is drawn from a study of pediatric ulcerative colitis. General study results and limits: Substantially fewer templates came from a couple of patients' blood samples. Acute severe colitis showed lower rectal diversity from clonal expansions. Rectal pinch biopsies may include blood-derived T cells.

The ends lost 3 bases at V and 5 bases at J; junction bases unmatched: 17. Germline V gene sequence: CDR1 LNHDA, CDR2 SQIVND (reference sequence). The CDR3 loop spans 18 amino acids. Using immunoSEQ multiplex PCR, the repertoire was profiled, and TCRdb retains in-frame clones only, with some absent. The repertoire holds about 40,000 clones, with over 70% as singletons. The chain uses TRBV19 and TRBJ2-5, with 8 bases lining up with TRBD1. The sequencing input was gut tissue. This receptor was obtained from a boy between 10 and 17 years old with severe ulcerative colitis. The CDR3 region has the DNA TGTGCCAGTAGTATTTCGGCCTCTCGCACAGGGGGAACCGAGACCCAGTACTTC. Residues: CASSISASRTGGTETQYF.